One and the same sample provided the 27 T cell receptor beta chains below, sequenced in a study of cytotoxic CD8 clonotypes in ibrutinib-treated CLL. Profiled with immunoSEQ multiplex PCR; TCRdb holds only in-frame clones, not every one. The sample includes 250,000 to 350,000 clones, approximately 76% of them seen just once. This specimen was PBMCs, taken at disease progression, from a patient treated with ibrutinib. These receptors were obtained from a human donor with chronic lymphocytic leukemia.

This clone showed up just once. The V gene is TRBV6-5, the J gene TRBJ2-3; a possible D gene is TRBD2 (6 bases). Trimming took off 2 bases at V and 6 bases at J, with 9 bases between the two ends. Germline V lookup: CDR1 MNHEY, CDR2 SVGAGI. The CDR3 runs to 13 residues. CDR3 nucleotide sequence: TGTGCCAGCAGTTACCGGGAGCGGGATACGCAGTATTTT. Protein sequence: CASSYRERDTQYF.

This chain links TRBV21-1 with TRBJ2-7; TRBD2 was called by the table and not checked on the DNA. TRBV21-1 is a known pseudogene. This CDR3 spans 13 amino acids. The chain's CDR3 is CASRLAGGYEQYF. As DNA, the CDR3 is TGTGCCAGCAGACTAGCGGGAGGTTACGAGCAGTACTTC.

The rearrangement links TRBV10-3 to TRBJ2-5; 8 nucleotides agree with TRBD2. Germline trimming cut 4 bases from V and 5 bases from J; bases unmatched to any gene: 6. The CDR3 consists of 14 residues. The germline V gene has CDR1 ENHRY and CDR2 SYGVKD. CDR3 amino acids: CAISGREGRETQYF. CDR3 DNA: TGTGCCATCAGTGGACGGGAGGGCCGGGAGACCCAGTACTTC.

This clone was counted between two and nine times. The V gene is TRBV7-3, the J gene TRBJ1-2; unclear D gene. CDR1 and CDR2 from the germline V gene are SGHTA and FQGTGA. The CDR3 has 15 residues. V dropped 0 bases and J dropped 3 bases, with 11 bases sitting between them. CDR3 coding DNA: TGTGCCAGCAGCTTAACGTCGGAGGCCCACTATGGCTACACCTTC. As protein: CASSLTSEAHYGYTF.

The sample holds one count of this clone. This chain links TRBV6-1 with TRBJ1-1; D possibly corresponds to TRBD1 (5 bases). V gave up 2 bases and J gave up 0 bases, with 16 bases separating them. The CDR3 contains 17 residues. CDR1 is MNHNS, CDR2 SASEGT, per germline. CDR3 nucleotide sequence: TGTGCCAGCAGTGAAAGCGGGTGGGGCAGCCTGAACACTGAAGCTTTCTTT. Translating it yields CASSESGWGSLNTEAFF.

The genes are TRBV7-8 and TRBJ2-7; weak D call: TRBD2 (6 bases). With 3 bases removed from V and 3 bases from J, the gap between germline ends came to 12 bases. The CDR3 is 14 amino acids. Germline V gene sequence: CDR1 SGHVS, CDR2 FQNEAQ. For the CDR3, the DNA is TGTGCCAGCAGCTTTGGGGCCGGGGGCTACGAGCAGTACTTC. It translates to CASSFGAGGYEQYF. Filled out from reference TRBV7-8 and TRBJ2-7, the complete variable domain reads GAGVSQSPRYKVAKRGQDVALRCDPISGHVSLFWYQQALGQGPEFLTYFQNEAQLDKSGLPSDRFFAERPEGSVSTLKIQRTQQEDSAVYLCASSFGAGGYEQYFGPGTRLTVT.

This clone was recorded a few times. Written as DNA, the CDR3 is TGTGCCACGGCAGGGGCGAACACTGAAGCTTTCTTT. Amino acids: CATAGANTEAFF. The chain uses TRBV10-3 and TRBJ1-1; D perhaps matches TRBD1 (6 bases). The CDR3 is 12 amino acids. Germline assignment: CDR1 ENHRY and CDR2 SYGVKD. V shed 10 bases and J shed 1 base, with 10 bases lying between them.

In regard to this clone: This sample also contains other DNA sequences that code for the same CDR3. V usage is TRBV7-3 and J usage is TRBJ2-7, with 10 bases lining up with TRBD2. The CDR3 totals 14 residues. After removal of 5 bases from V and 2 bases from J, the junction contained 3 bases not matched to a gene. In germline, CDR1 is SGHTA, CDR2 FQGTGA. The CDR3 here is CASSPSGGPYEQYF. In nucleotides, the CDR3 is TGTGCCAGCAGCCCTAGCGGGGGCCCCTACGAGCAGTACTTC.

The rearrangement links TRBV5-1 to TRBJ2-7; 9 nucleotides agree with TRBD1. Germline-derived CDR1 and CDR2 are SGHRS and YFSETQ. V shed 1 base, J shed 4 bases, and the junction held 6 bases outside the gene matches. The CDR3 contains 15 residues. CDR3 in DNA: TGCGCCAGCAGCTTGCGTCGGACAGGGGTTTACGAGCAGTACTTC. It translates to CASSLRRTGVYEQYF.

The chain links TRBV23-1 to TRBJ2-7; 8 bases are a match to TRBD1. TRBV23-1 is an ORF; its function is uncertain. This CDR3 is 16 amino acids long. J lost 1 base, V lost 0 bases, and 5 bases had no gene match. This CDR3 reads CASSQSPRDRSYEQYF. DNA of the CDR3: TGCGCCAGCAGTCAATCACCCCGGGACAGGTCCTACGAGCAGTACTTC.

The chain combines TRBV5-4 with TRBJ2-2; possibly TRBD2 for D (5 bases). CDR1 and CDR2 from the germline V gene are SGHNT and YYREEE (reference sequence). Trimming removed 0 bases at V and 1 base at J, with 7 bases between. The length of the CDR3 is 15 residues. CDR3 loop: CASSLARGNTGELFF. The CDR3, as DNA: TGTGCCAGCAGCTTGGCTCGGGGGAACACCGGGGAGCTGTTTTTT.

The V and J genes are TRBV7-2 and TRBJ1-2; 9 bases map to TRBD1. Per germline, CDR1 SGHTA and CDR2 FQGNSA. V trimming: 5 bases; J trimming: 4 bases; junction bases outside the gene matches: 8. This CDR3 has 15 residues. This CDR3 reads CASSLGPGQGYGYTF. CDR3 sequence (DNA): TGTGCCAGCAGCCTTGGACCGGGACAGGGCTATGGCTACACCTTC.

J is TRBJ2-3 and V is TRBV2; possibly TRBD1 or TRBD2 for D (5 bases each). Trimming left V 4 bases short and J 2 bases short, with 7 bases between. This CDR3 contains 13 residues. Germline loops: CDR1 SNHLY, CDR2 FYNNEI. CDR3 sequence reads: CASSGGFTDTQYF. For the CDR3, the DNA is TGTGCCAGCAGTGGGGGGTTCACAGATACGCAGTATTTT.

The chain employs TRBV28 and TRBJ2-7; a possible D gene is TRBD1 (6 bases). The CDR3 is 12 amino acids. Trimming took off 5 bases at V and 4 bases at J, with 9 bases between the two ends. Germline-derived CDR1 and CDR2 are MDHEN and SYDVKM. The CDR3 DNA reads as TGTGCCAGCAGTCGCGGACAGTACGAGCAGTACTTC. Residues: CASSRGQYEQYF.

J is TRBJ1-2 and V is TRBV7-2, with 10 bases identical to TRBD1. Germline loops: CDR1 SGHTA, CDR2 FQGNSA. This CDR3 has 13 residues. V was clipped by 8 bases and J by 7 bases; unmatched bases: 7. The CDR3 DNA sequence: TGTGCCAGCTCCCAGGACAGGGGGGTTGGCTACACCTTC. The encoded protein is CASSQDRGVGYTF.

The chain uses TRBV5-1 and TRBJ1-6, with 8 bases identical to TRBD1. V lost 4 bases to trimming and J lost 10 bases; unmatched junction nucleotides: 10. The CDR3 is 15 residues long. Germline loops: CDR1 SGHRS, CDR2 YFSETQ. CDR3 amino acids: CASSKPGQVDSPLHF. CDR3 DNA: TGCGCCAGCAGCAAACCGGGACAGGTGGACTCACCCCTCCACTTT.

The rearrangement links TRBV19 to TRBJ2-3; 9 bases map to TRBD2. The CDR3 is 16 residues long. The germline gives CDR1 LNHDA, CDR2 SQIVND (reference sequence). Germline trimming cut 2 bases from V and 2 bases from J; bases unmatched to any gene: 5. CDR3 sequence (DNA): TGTGCCAGTAGTATAATAGCGGGGGATAACACAGATACGCAGTATTTT. Its translation is CASSIIAGDNTDTQYF.

The chain uses TRBV7-9 and TRBJ1-4, with a weak D call TRBD1 (6 bases). Per germline, CDR1 SEHNR and CDR2 FQNEAQ (reference sequence). The CDR3 spans 14 residues. Trimming removed 3 bases at V and 7 bases at J, with 12 bases between. The CDR3 nucleotides read TGTGCCAGCAGCTTGGGGACATCAAGTGAAAAACTGTTTTTT. This encodes CASSLGTSSEKLFF.

The chain links TRBV19 to TRBJ2-1; 7 positions match TRBD2. J lost 0 bases, V lost 7 bases, and 6 bases had no gene match. This CDR3 contains 15 residues. CDR1 LNHDA and CDR2 SQIVND come from the germline V gene (reference sequence). CDR3 in DNA: TGTGCCAGTAACTCGCGCGGGGGCTCCTACAATGAGCAGTTCTTC. Residues: CASNSRGGSYNEQFF.

The rearrangement joins TRBV9 to TRBJ1-2; D might be TRBD1 (5 bases). Per the germline V gene, CDR1 is SGDLS and CDR2 is YYNGEE. The CDR3 has 15 amino acids. Deletions cut 1 base from V and 3 bases from J, with 13 bases between. In DNA form, the CDR3 reads TGTGCCAGCAGCGTACTTTCCAGGGTCGACTATGGCTACACCTTC. Translated: CASSVLSRVDYGYTF.

This rearrangement joins TRBV7-8 to TRBJ1-1, with D maybe TRBD1 (5 bases). Germline CDR1 and CDR2: SGHVS and FQNEAQ. The CDR3 is 14 amino acids. V was shortened by 2 bases and J by 8 bases, with 15 bases between the two germline ends. The CDR3 DNA follows: TGTGCCAGCAGCTTACTGGTTTTCGGACAAGAAGCTTTCTTT. It codes for CASSLLVFGQEAFF.

V usage is TRBV19 and J usage is TRBJ2-3; no clear D. CDR1 is LNHDA and CDR2 is SQIVND in the germline V gene (reference sequence). The CDR3 is made up of 14 amino acids. Trimming cost V 3 bases and J 0 bases, with 7 bases left between them. The CDR3 nucleotides are TGTGCCAGTAGTATGATGTCTAGCACAGATACGCAGTATTTT. Translated, it gives CASSMMSSTDTQYF.

This chain uses TRBV7-2 with TRBJ2-1; 10 bases are shared with TRBD2. The CDR3 is 16 residues long. CDR1 is SGHTA and CDR2 is FQGNSA in the germline V gene. Trimming removed 1 base from V and 5 bases from J; junction bases left unmatched: 5. CDR3 coding DNA: TGTGCCAGCAGCTTAGTGGGAGCGGGGGGGCACAATGAGCAGTTCTTC. This translates into CASSLVGAGGHNEQFF.

This clone was seen a single time. J is TRBJ1-3 and V is TRBV6-5; maybe TRBD1 (5 bases). V dropped 2 bases and J dropped 1 base, with 9 bases sitting between them. CDR1 and CDR2 from the germline V gene are MNHEY and SVGAGI. This CDR3 is built from 15 residues. The CDR3: CASSYGGLSGNTIYF. CDR3 coding DNA: TGTGCCAGCAGTTACGGGGGATTGTCTGGAAACACCATATATTTT.

This sequence joins TRBV18 and TRBJ1-1; D uncertain. This CDR3 contains 13 residues. Germline loops: CDR1 KGHSH, CDR2 LQKENI. Between the trimmed V and J ends, which lost 2 bases and 7 bases, there was a span of 11 bases. This CDR3 is CASSPEKGNEAFF. In DNA form, the CDR3 reads TGTGCCAGCTCACCAGAGAAGGGCAATGAAGCTTTCTTT. Full variable domain (remainder filled in from reference TRBV18 and TRBJ1-1): NAGVMQNPRHLVRRRGQEARLRCSPMKGHSHVYWYRQLPEEGLKFMVYLQKENIIDESGMPKERFSAEFPKEGPSILRIQQVVRGDSAAYFCASSPEKGNEAFFGQGTRLTVV.

The V call is TRBV15, the J call TRBJ2-7; 7 nucleotides align to TRBD2. There are 14 residues in the CDR3. Looked up from germline, CDR1 is LNHNV and CDR2 is YYDKDF (reference sequence). The V and J ends lost 7 bases and 2 bases, in that order; junction bases with no gene match: 8. The CDR3 DNA follows: TGTGCCACCAAGTCTAAGCGGGGAGCCTACGAGCAGTACTTC. This sequence encodes CATKSKRGAYEQYF.

Comment on this clone: This sample includes further DNA sequences coding for the same CDR3. V usage is TRBV9 and J usage is TRBJ2-1, with TRBD2 as a possible D gene (6 bases). Trimming removed 4 bases at V and 9 bases at J, with 14 bases between. The CDR3 runs to 13 residues. Germline loops: CDR1 SGDLS, CDR2 YYNGEE. The CDR3 DNA follows: TGTGCCAGCAGCCCCCGACTAGTAAGTGAGCAGTTCTTC. Translated, it gives CASSPRLVSEQFF.